This T cell receptor beta chain comes out of a study of blood T cell repertoires in COVID-19. In germline, CDR1 is GTSNPN, CDR2 SVGIG (reference sequence). The CDR3 is 16 amino acids. Trimming removed 5 bases from V and 8 bases from J; junction bases left unmatched: 16. Assay: immunoSEQ multiplex PCR; the TCRdb copy retains only in-frame clones and omits some. The sample carries 120,000 to 150,000 clones, around nine tenths recorded once. The sample comprised peripheral blood. The chain links TRBV30 to TRBJ2-4; TRBD1 matches 9 bases. The sequence was collected from a human donor in a cohort sampled during active COVID-19. The CDR3 DNA follows: TGTGCCTGGTCCGGGGGGACAGGGCAGGGAGATGACATTCAGTACTTC. The encoded protein is CAWSGGTGQGDDIQYF.